Only a few counts were recorded for the clone carrying this T cell receptor (beta chain). This record belongs to a study of blood T cell repertoires in COVID-19. At the level of the study: Acute and convalescent COVID-19 samples came from the United States, Italy and Spain. PBMCs, B-cell-depleted T cells, or T cells provided the cDNA or gDNA that made up the material.

Germline assignment: CDR1 MNHEY and CDR2 SMNVEV (reference sequence). V lost 3 bases and J lost 5; bases outside the gene matches: 6. This CDR3 is built from 14 residues. Only in-frame clones appear in the TCRdb table, and some are missing; sequencing was by immunoSEQ multiplex PCR. The sample holds about 350,000 clones, roughly 87% seen once. The rearrangement uses TRBV27 and TRBJ1-2; 7 positions match TRBD1. This sequence originates from a woman in her 30s who had recovered from COVID-19. The sequencing sample was made of PBMCs or T cells enriched from blood (not recorded which). For the CDR3, the DNA is TGTGCCAGCAGTTTTGGGGGACAGCCTTATGGCTACACCTTC. Encoded protein: CASSFGGQPYGYTF.